Below, 30 T cell receptor beta chains from the same sample are listed, as sequenced in a study of T cells expressing NK-cell markers. TCRdb processed the 5' RACE reads again and assigns one entry to each CDR3 protein, with no DNA. Its clone listing holds thousands of distinct CDR3 sequences. The material sequenced was blood T cells: a sorted CD56 or NKG2C T cell subset, CD4+ or CD8+ T cells, or bulk PBMC T cells (not recorded which). These receptors were taken from a man younger than 35 in good health.

This clonotype is called medium-sized based on its frequency. The chain carries TRBV3-1 and TRBJ2-1; TCRdb designates TRBD2, a call that cannot be tested without DNA. The CDR3 covers 18 residues. Germline V gives CDR1 LGHDT, CDR2 YNNKEL (reference sequence). CDR3 region: CASSQLPPGLAGVVQTFF.

The CDR3 region is CASSPRAGEGETQYF. The chain is built from TRBV27 and TRBJ2-5; no DNA is available, so the TRBD1 call from TCRdb remains unchecked. CDR1 is MNHEY and CDR2 is SMNVEV in the germline V gene (reference sequence). The CDR3 extends over 15 amino acids.

V and J are TRBV27 and TRBJ1-1. The CDR3 runs to 14 residues. CDR1 is MNHEY and CDR2 is SMNVEV in the germline V gene (reference sequence). The CDR3 reads CASSLRIFLPEAFF.

This clonotype is identified as medium-sized from frequency. This CDR3 reads CASYSTAHSYEQYF. This sequence joins TRBV28 and TRBJ2-7; lacking DNA, the TRBD1 call made by TCRdb goes unchecked. CDR1 and CDR2 from the germline V gene are MDHEN and SYDVKM. The CDR3 totals 14 residues.

The chain employs TRBV11-2 and TRBJ1-1; the TCRdb D gene call, TRBD1, has no DNA to confirm it. This CDR3 has 16 amino acids. Germline V gives CDR1 SGHAT, CDR2 FQNNGV. The CDR3 sequence: CASSPGQGVMNTEAFF.

Its frequency marks this clonotype as medium-sized (0.01 to 0.1%). The chain employs TRBV6-2 or TRBV6-3 and TRBJ2-1; checking the TCRdb D call of TRBD2 is not possible without DNA. In germline, CDR1 is MNHEY, CDR2 SVGEGT. The CDR3 runs 14 residues. The CDR3 is CASSYGGPYNEQFF.

This sequence joins TRBV7-9 and TRBJ2-6; TCRdb proposes TRBD2, but this gene call is untestable without DNA. The CDR3 covers 21 residues. Germline CDR1 is SEHNR and CDR2 is FQNEAQ (reference sequence). CDR3 protein: CASSDGRGTSGSSAGANVLTF.

This chain uses TRBV20-1 with TRBJ2-7; TCRdb gives TRBD2 as the D gene, but with no DNA this cannot be confirmed. The CDR3 spans 13 residues. Germline V gene data show CDR1 as DFQATT and CDR2 as SNEGSKA (reference sequence). CDR3 amino acids: CSGLAGGEYEQYF.

This clonotype is called medium-sized based on its frequency. V usage is TRBV20-1 and J usage is TRBJ2-7; the TCRdb call, TRBD1, lacks DNA for checking. This CDR3 spans 14 amino acids. CDR1 is DFQATT, CDR2 SNEGSKA, per germline (reference sequence). CDR3 protein: CSADGTGSIYEQYF.

This clonotype is called medium-sized based on its frequency. The V gene is TRBV7-9, the J gene TRBJ2-7. This CDR3 is 13 amino acids long. CDR1 and CDR2 (germline): SEHNR, FQNEAQ (reference sequence). CDR3 sequence reads: CASSLDTKAEQYF.

This clonotype is labeled medium-sized based on frequency. The gene calls are TRBV7-8 and TRBJ2-1. The CDR3 is 15 residues long. From germline, CDR1 is SGHVS and CDR2 FQNEAQ. The CDR3 reads CASSLNLDSYNEQFF.

This clonotype is labeled medium-sized based on frequency. The CDR3: CASSLRTGDEQYF. The chain couples TRBV7-2 to TRBJ2-7; TCRdb's D call of TRBD1 is untestable without DNA. Germline V CDR1 and CDR2: SGHTA, FQGNSA. The CDR3 is 13 amino acids.

The chain combines TRBV5-1 with TRBJ2-1; TCRdb's D call of TRBD2 is untestable without DNA. The CDR3 runs to 14 residues. Germline CDR1 SGHRS, CDR2 YFSETQ. Here the CDR3 reads CASTEEVSWNEQFF.

V usage is TRBV4-3 and J usage is TRBJ2-3; TCRdb outputs TRBD2, but without DNA this stays unchecked. This CDR3 contains 14 residues. The germline V gene has CDR1 LGHNA and CDR2 YSLEER. CDR3: CASSPRAPTDTQYF.

The V and J genes are TRBV5-5 and TRBJ1-3; with no DNA, the TCRdb D assignment of TRBD1 cannot be verified. Per the germline V gene, CDR1 is SGHKS and CDR2 is YYEKEE (reference sequence). The CDR3 is made up of 15 amino acids. This CDR3 reads CASRWSGTLRNTIYF.

The chain carries TRBV20-1 and TRBJ2-7. CDR1 and CDR2 from the germline V gene are DFQATT and SNEGSKA (reference sequence). CDR3 length equals 16 residues. Here the CDR3 reads CSARDQGFGVIYEQYF.

In terms of frequency, this clonotype is medium-sized. The gene calls are TRBV28 and TRBJ2-3; the TCRdb D gene call, TRBD2, has no DNA to confirm it. Looked up from germline, CDR1 is MDHEN and CDR2 is SYDVKM. The CDR3 contains 16 residues. This CDR3 is CASSSRFSGSTDTQYF.

CDR3: CASQRGGQNTEAFF. The V call is TRBV19, the J call TRBJ1-1. This CDR3 spans 14 amino acids. Germline V gives CDR1 LNHDA, CDR2 SQIVND (reference sequence).

In terms of frequency, this clonotype is medium-sized. V gene TRBV28 combines with J gene TRBJ1-2. This CDR3 has 15 amino acids. Germline CDR1 MDHEN, CDR2 SYDVKM. The chain's CDR3 is CASSRPSAGEFGYTF.

Judged by frequency, this clonotype is medium-sized. The rearrangement links TRBV11-2 to TRBJ2-6; TCRdb lists TRBD2, though no DNA is available to test this call. The germline V gene has CDR1 SGHAT and CDR2 FQNNGV. The CDR3 has 17 amino acids. The CDR3 is CASSLKVGTSGANVLTF.

This clonotype is labeled medium-sized (0.01 to 0.1%) based on frequency. The rearrangement uses TRBV7-2 and TRBJ2-7; the D gene TCRdb calls, TRBD1, cannot be checked with no DNA. The germline gives CDR1 SGHTA, CDR2 FQGNSA. The CDR3 contains 13 residues. The CDR3 sequence: CASSSGTGYEQYF.

V is TRBV24-1 and J is TRBJ2-1; TCRdb lists TRBD2, though no DNA is available to test this call. Germline V gives CDR1 KGHDR, CDR2 SFDVKD. This CDR3 has 16 residues. The chain's CDR3 is CATSDLAGPSYNEQFF.

The chain employs TRBV29-1 and TRBJ2-7; the D call from TCRdb, TRBD1, cannot be confirmed without DNA. CDR3 length equals 12 residues. From germline, CDR1 is SQVTM and CDR2 ANQGSEA. CDR3 loop: CSVGDRGQEQYF.

Frequency places this clonotype as medium-sized. The chain links TRBV5-5 to TRBJ2-1. This CDR3 comprises 12 residues. The germline gives CDR1 SGHKS, CDR2 YYEKEE (reference sequence). The CDR3 is CASSLESNEQFF.

This clonotype shows up as medium-sized by frequency. The chain joins TRBV13 to TRBJ2-7; absent DNA, TCRdb's TRBD1 call cannot be checked. CDR3 length equals 14 residues. Per germline, CDR1 PRHDT and CDR2 FYEKMQ (reference sequence). CDR3 protein: CASSLAGGTYEQYF.

This chain uses TRBV2 with TRBJ2-1. CDR1 and CDR2 (germline): SNHLY, FYNNEI. The CDR3 covers 16 residues. CDR3 sequence: CASRALTLLAYNEQFF. Using reference TRBV2 and TRBJ2-1 for the parts outside the CDR3, the full variable domain is EPEVTQTPSHQVTQMGQEVILRCVPISNHLYFYWYRQILGQKVEFLVSFYNNEISEKSEIFDDQFSVERPDGSNFTLKIRSTKLEDSAMYFCASRALTLLAYNEQFFGPGTRLTVL.

The chain carries TRBV19 and TRBJ2-3; TCRdb outputs TRBD2, but without DNA this stays unchecked. Per germline, CDR1 LNHDA and CDR2 SQIVND (reference sequence). The CDR3 extends over 14 amino acids. The CDR3 loop reads CASRGGRSTDTQYF.

Here the CDR3 reads CASSPTRPYNEQFF. This chain joins TRBV5-6 and TRBJ2-1; checking the TCRdb D call of TRBD2 is not possible without DNA. Germline V gene sequence: CDR1 SGHDT, CDR2 YYEEEE. The CDR3 runs 14 residues.

The rearrangement uses TRBV2 and TRBJ2-3; the TCRdb call, TRBD2, lacks DNA for checking. The length of the CDR3 is 17 residues. The germline V gene encodes CDR1 SNHLY and CDR2 FYNNEI. This chain's CDR3 is CASSAGEREVGTDTQYF.

The chain is built from TRBV15 and TRBJ2-5. Germline V CDR1 and CDR2: LNHNV, YYDKDF (reference sequence). CDR3 length equals 14 residues. CDR3 sequence reads: CATSRDGRSETQYF.